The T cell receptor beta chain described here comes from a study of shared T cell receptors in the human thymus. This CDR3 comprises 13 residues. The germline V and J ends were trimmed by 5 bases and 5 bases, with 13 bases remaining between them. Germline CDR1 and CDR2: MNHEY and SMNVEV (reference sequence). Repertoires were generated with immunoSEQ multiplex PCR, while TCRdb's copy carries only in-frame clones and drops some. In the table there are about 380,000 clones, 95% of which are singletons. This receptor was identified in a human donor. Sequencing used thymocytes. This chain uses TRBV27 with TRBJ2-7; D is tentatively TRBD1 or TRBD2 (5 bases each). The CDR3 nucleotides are TGTGCCAGCAGTCCCCCTGGGGGACACGAGCAGTACTTC. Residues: CASSPPGGHEQYF.